This T cell receptor beta chain was obtained from a study of technical replicates of blood from a handful of donors (dated by TCRdb to about 2017). Library prep was done by the immunoSEQ multiplex PCR assay. The immuneACCESS repertoire file appears here via TCRdb, limited to in-frame rearrangements. These files lack a portion of the clones; in checked studies, under half of the deficit traces to unresolved V genes, and the cause of the others is not known. The sample includes some 71,000 clones, with around 97% observed a single time. Around 0.22% of the sample rests with the top ten. For CDR1 and CDR2, the germline V gene lists SNHLY and FYNNEI. The junction shows trimming of 7 bases on V and 0 bases on J, plus 7 bases between the germline ends. The CDR3 starts with the cysteine, ends with the phenylalanine, and has 13 residues. This entry keeps only the CDR3 DNA: 39 bases, framed from base 1. Points on this clone: Its antigen is not yet known. The input lacks base qualities; no much larger clone sits a single base away.

The clonotype was recovered from a human donor in good health. This receptor chain uses TRBV2 and TRBJ2-4; confidence is insufficient to name the D gene. The material sequenced was T cells isolated from PBMCs. Read as DNA, the sequence is TGTGCCAGCAAGCGAGAAGCCAAAAACATTCAGTACTTC. Its translation reads: CASKREAKNIQYF.